This T cell receptor beta chain derives from a study of cytomegalovirus exposure and HLA in healthy donors. Study outcomes and limitations: CMV serostatus was the only recorded immune exposure for donors. A prior analysis recorded that most TCR beta V segments were productive about 87% or about 30% of the time. Follow-up analysis found HLA locus-dependent TCR association rates, highest for DRB1 and lowest for HLA-C.

A note on this clone: Antigen specificity is unknown.

The ends were cut back, 4 bases at V and 0 bases at J, with 16 bases in the middle. The CDR3 is 16 residues long. Germline CDR1 SGHRS, CDR2 YFSETQ. The PCR made use of 60 Vbeta and 13 Jbeta primers. Repertoires were generated with immunoSEQ multiplex PCR, while TCRdb's copy carries only in-frame clones and drops some. The sample contains some 200,000 clones, roughly 12% of which appear only once. The rearrangement uses TRBV5-1 and TRBJ1-1, with D maybe TRBD1 (6 bases). Sequenced sample: PBMCs. The source is a man aged 50-60 years in good health and CMV-seropositive. The CDR3 DNA reads TGCGCCAGCAGCCCAATGGGGACACCACTGAACACTGAAGCTTTCTTT. Its translation is CASSPMGTPLNTEAFF.